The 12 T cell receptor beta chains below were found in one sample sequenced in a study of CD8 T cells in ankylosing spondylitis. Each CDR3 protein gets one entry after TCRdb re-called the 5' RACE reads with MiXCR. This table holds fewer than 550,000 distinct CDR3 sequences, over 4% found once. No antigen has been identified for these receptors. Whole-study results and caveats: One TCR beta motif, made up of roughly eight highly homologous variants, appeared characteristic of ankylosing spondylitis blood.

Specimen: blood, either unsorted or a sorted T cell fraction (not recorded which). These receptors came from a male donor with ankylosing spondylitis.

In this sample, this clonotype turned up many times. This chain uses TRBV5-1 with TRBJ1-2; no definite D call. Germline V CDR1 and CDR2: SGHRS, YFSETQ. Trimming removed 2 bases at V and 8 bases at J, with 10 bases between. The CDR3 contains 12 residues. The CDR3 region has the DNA TGCGCCAGCAGCTTCGATTCGTCCGGCTACACCTTC. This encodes CASSFDSSGYTF.

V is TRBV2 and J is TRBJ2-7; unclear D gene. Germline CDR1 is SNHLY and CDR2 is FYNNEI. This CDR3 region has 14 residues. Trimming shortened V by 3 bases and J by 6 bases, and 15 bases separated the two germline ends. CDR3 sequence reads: CASSDRARRTEQYF. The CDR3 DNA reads TGTGCCAGCAGTGATAGGGCCCGAAGGACCGAGCAGTACTTC.

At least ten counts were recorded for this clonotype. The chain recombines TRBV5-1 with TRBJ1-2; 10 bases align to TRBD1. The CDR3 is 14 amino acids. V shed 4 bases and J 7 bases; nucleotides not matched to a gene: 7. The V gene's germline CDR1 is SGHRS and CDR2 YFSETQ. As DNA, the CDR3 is TGCGCCAGCAGCAGCGACAGGGGGCTGAGTGGCTACACCTTC. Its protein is CASSSDRGLSGYTF. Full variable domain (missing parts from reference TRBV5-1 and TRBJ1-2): KAGVTQTPRYLIKTRGQQVTLSCSPISGHRSVSWYQQTPGQGLQFLFEYFSETQRNKGNFPGRFSGRQFSNSRSEMNVSTLELGDSALYLCASSSDRGLSGYTFGSGTRLTVV.

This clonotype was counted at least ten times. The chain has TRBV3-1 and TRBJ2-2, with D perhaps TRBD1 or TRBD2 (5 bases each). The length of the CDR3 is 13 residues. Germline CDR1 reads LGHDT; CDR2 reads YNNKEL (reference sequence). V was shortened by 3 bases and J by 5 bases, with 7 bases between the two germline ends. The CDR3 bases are TGTGCCAGCAGCCAGGGGGAAACCGGGGAGCTGTTTTTT. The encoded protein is CASSQGETGELFF.

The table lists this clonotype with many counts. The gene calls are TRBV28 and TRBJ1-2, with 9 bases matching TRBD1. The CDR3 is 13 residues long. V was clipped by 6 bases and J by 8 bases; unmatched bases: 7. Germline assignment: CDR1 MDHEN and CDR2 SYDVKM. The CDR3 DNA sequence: TGTGCCAGCAGCTGGGACAGGGTTCGAGGCTACACCTTC. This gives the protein CASSWDRVRGYTF.

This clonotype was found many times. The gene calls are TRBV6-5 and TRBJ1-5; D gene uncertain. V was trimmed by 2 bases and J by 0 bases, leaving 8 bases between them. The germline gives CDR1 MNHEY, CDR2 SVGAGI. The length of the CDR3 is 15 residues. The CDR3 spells CASSYGRYSNQPQHF. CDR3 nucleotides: TGTGCCAGCAGTTACGGTCGGTATAGCAATCAGCCCCAGCATTTT.

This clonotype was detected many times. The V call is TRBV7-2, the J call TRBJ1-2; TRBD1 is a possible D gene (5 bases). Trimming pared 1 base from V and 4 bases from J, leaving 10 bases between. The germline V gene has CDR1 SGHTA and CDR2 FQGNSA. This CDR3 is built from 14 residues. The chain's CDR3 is CASSLGRALYGYTF. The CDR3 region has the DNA TGTGCCAGCAGCTTAGGCAGGGCTCTCTATGGCTACACCTTC. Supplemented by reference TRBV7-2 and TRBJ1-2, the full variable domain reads GAGVSQSPSNKVTEKGKDVELRCDPISGHTALYWYRQSLGQGLEFLIYFQGNSAPDKSGLPSDRFSAERTGGSVSTLTIQRTQQEDSAVYLCASSLGRALYGYTFGSGTRLTVV.

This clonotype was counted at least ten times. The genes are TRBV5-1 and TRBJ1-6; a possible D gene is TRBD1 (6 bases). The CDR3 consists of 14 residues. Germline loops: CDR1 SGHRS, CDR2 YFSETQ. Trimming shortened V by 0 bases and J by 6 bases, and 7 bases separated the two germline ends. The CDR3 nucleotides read TGCGCCAGCAGCTTGGAGGACAGTAATTCACCCCTCCACTTT. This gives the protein CASSLEDSNSPLHF.

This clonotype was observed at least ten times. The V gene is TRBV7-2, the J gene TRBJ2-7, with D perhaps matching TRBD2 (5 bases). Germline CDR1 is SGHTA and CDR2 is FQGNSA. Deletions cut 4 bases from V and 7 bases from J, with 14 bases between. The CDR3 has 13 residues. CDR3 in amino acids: CASSYDPSGEQYF. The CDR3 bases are TGTGCCAGCAGCTACGATCCGTCGGGGGAGCAGTACTTC.

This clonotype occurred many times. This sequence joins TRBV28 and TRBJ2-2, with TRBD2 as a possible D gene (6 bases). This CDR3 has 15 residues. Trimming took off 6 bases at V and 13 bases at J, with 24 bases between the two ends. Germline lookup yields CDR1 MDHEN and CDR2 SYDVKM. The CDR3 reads CASRKGGFKVFGLFF. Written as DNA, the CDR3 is TGTGCCAGCAGAAAGGGAGGTTTCAAGGTGTTTGGGCTGTTTTTT.

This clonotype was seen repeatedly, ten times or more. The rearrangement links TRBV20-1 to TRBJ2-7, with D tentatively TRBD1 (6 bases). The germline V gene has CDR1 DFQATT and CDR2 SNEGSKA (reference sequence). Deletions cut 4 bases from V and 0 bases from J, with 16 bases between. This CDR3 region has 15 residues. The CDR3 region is CSATADRRSSYEQYF. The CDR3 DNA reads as TGCAGTGCTACCGCGGACAGACGGAGCTCCTACGAGCAGTACTTC.

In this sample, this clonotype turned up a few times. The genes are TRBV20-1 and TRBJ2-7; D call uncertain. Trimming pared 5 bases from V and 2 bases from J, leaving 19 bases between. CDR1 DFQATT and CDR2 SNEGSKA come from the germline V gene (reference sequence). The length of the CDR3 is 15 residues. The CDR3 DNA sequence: TGCAGTGCTGGGATATTTGGGGTAAGGGCCTACGAGCAGTACTTC. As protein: CSAGIFGVRAYEQYF.